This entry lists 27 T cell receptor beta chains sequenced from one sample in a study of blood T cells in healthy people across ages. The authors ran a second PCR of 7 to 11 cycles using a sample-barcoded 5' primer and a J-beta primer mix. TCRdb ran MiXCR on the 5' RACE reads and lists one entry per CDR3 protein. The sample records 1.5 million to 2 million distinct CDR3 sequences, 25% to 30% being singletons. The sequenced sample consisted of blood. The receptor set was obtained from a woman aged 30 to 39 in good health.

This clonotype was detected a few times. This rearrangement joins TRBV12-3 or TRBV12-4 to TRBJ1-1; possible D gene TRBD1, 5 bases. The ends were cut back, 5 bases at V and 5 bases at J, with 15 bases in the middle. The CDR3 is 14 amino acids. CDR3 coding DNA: TGTGCCAGCAGTCCCGGCAGGGTGGGAACTGAAGCTTTCTTT. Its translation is CASSPGRVGTEAFF.

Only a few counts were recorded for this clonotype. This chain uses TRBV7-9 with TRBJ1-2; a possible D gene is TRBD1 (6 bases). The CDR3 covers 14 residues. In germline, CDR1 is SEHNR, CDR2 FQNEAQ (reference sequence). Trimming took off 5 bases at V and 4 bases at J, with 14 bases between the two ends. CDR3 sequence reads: CASSPTGSSYGYTF. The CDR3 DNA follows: TGTGCCAGCAGCCCAACAGGGAGTAGCTATGGCTACACCTTC.

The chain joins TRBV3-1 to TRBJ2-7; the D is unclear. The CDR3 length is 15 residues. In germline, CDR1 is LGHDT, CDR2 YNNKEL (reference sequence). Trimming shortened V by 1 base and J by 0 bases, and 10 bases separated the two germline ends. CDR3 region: CASSQGELNSYEQYF. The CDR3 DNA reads TGTGCCAGCAGCCAAGGGGAACTCAACTCCTACGAGCAGTACTTC.

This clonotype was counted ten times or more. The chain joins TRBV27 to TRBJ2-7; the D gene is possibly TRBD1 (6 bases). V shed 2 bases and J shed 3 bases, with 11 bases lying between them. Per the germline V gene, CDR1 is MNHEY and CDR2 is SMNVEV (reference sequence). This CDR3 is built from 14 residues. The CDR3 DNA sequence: TGTGCCAGCAGTTTAAGCAGGGGAAACTACGAGCAGTACTTC. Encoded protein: CASSLSRGNYEQYF.

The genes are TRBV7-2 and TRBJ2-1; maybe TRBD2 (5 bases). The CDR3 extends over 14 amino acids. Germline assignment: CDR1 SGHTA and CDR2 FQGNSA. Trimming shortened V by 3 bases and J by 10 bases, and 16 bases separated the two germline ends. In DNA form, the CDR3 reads TGTGCCAGCAGCTTCGTCGGTAGCGTGAGGGAGCAGTTCTTC. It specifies CASSFVGSVREQFF.

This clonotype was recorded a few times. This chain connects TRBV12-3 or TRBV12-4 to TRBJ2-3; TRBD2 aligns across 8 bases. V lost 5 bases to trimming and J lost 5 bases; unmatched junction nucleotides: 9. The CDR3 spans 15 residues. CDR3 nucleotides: TGTGCCAGCAGTCGTAGCGGGGCCAGGGGAGATACGCAGTATTTT. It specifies CASSRSGARGDTQYF.

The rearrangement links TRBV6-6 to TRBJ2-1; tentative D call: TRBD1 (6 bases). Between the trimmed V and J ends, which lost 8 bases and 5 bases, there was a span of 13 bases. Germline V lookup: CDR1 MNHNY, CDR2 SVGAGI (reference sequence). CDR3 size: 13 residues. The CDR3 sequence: CASGYRENNEQFF. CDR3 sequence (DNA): TGTGCCAGCGGGTACAGGGAAAACAATGAGCAGTTCTTC.

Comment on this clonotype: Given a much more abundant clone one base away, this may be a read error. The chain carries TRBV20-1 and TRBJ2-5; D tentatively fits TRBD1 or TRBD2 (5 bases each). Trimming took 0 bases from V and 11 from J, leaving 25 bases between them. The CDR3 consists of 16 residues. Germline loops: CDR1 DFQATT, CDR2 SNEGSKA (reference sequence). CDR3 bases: TGCAGTGCTAGAGATGGGTCGAACGGGGCCTACAATGAGCAGTACTTC. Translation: CSARDGSNGAYNEQYF.

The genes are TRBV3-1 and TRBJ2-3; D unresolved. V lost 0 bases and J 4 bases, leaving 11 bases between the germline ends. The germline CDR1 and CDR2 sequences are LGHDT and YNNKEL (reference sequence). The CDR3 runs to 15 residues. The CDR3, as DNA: TGTGCCAGCAGCCAAGATCAAGGTTCGGCAGATACGCAGTATTTT. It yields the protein CASSQDQGSADTQYF.

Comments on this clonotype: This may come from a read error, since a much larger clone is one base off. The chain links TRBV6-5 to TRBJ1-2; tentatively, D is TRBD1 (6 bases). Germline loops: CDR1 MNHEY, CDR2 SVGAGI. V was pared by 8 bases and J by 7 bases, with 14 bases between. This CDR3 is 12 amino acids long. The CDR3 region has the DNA TGTGCCAGCGACAACGGAGGGGGTGGCTACACCTTC. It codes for CASDNGGGGYTF.

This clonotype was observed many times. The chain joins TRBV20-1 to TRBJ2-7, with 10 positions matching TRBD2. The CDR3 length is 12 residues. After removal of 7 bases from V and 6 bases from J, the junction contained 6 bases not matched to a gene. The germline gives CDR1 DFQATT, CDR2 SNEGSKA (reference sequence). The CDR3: CSVQREGLEQYF. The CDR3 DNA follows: TGCAGTGTTCAGCGGGAGGGCCTCGAGCAGTACTTC.

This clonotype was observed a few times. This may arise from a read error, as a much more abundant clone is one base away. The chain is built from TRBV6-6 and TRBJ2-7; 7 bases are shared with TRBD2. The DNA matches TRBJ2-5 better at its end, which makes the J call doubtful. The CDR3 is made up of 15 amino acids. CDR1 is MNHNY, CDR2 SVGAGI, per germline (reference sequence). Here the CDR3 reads CASSYPSGIGETQYF. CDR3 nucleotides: TGTGCCAGCAGTTACCCAAGCGGGATTGGAGAGACCCAGTACTTC.

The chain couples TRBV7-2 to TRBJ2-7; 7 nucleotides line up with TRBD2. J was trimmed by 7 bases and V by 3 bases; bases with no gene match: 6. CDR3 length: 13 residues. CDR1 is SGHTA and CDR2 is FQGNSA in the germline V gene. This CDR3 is CASSLRREWEQYF. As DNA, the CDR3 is TGTGCCAGCAGCTTGAGGCGGGAGTGGGAGCAGTACTTC.

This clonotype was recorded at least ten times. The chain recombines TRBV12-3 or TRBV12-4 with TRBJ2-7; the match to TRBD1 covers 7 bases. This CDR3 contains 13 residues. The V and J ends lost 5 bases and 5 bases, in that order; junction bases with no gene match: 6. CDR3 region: CASSAGQDDEQYF. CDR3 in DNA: TGTGCCAGCAGTGCTGGACAGGACGACGAGCAGTACTTC.

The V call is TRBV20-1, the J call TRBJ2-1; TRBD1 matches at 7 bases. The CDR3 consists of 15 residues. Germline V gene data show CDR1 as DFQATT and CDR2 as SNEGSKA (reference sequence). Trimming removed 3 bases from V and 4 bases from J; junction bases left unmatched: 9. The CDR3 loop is CSARFPGQRYNEQFF. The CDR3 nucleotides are TGCAGTGCTAGGTTCCCGGGACAGAGATACAATGAGCAGTTCTTC.

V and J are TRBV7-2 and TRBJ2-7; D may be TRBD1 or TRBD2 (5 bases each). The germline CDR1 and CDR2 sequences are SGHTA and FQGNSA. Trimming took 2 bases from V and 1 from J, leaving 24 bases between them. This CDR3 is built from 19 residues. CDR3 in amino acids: CASSLIPPGWGRESYEQYF. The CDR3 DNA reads TGTGCCAGCAGCTTAATCCCCCCCGGGTGGGGCAGGGAGTCCTACGAGCAGTACTTC.

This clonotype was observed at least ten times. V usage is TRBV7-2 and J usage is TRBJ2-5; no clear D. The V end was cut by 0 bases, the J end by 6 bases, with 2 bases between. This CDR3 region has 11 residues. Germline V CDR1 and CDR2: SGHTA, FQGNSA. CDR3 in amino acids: CASSLAKTQYF. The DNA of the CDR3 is TGTGCCAGCAGCTTAGCGAAGACCCAGTACTTC.

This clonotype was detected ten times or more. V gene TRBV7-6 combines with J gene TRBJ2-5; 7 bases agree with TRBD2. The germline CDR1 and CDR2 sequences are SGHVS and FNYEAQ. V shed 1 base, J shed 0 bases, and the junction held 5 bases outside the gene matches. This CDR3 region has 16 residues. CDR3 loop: CASSLVPSGDQETQYF. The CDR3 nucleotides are TGTGCCAGCAGCTTAGTACCCAGCGGGGACCAAGAGACCCAGTACTTC.

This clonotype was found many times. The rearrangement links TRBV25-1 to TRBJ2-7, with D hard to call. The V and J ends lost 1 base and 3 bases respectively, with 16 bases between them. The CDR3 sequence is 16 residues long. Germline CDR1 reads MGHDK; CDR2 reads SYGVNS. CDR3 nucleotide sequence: TGTGCCAGCAGTGAATTGGGTATGGCCGAACGCTACGAGCAGTACTTC. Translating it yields CASSELGMAERYEQYF.

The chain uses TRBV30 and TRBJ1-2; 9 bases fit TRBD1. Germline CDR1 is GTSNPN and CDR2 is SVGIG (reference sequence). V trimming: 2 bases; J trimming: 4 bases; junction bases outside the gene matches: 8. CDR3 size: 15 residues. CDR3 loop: CAWSTWGQGLYGYTF. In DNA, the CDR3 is TGTGCCTGGAGTACGTGGGGACAGGGCCTCTATGGCTACACCTTC.

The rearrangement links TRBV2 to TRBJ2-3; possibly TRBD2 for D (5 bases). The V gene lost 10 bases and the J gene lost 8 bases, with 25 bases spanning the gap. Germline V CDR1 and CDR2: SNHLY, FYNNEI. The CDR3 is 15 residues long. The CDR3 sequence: CATRAGEQSLGTQYF. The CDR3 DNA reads TGTGCCACCAGAGCCGGGGAGCAATCCCTTGGTACGCAGTATTTT.

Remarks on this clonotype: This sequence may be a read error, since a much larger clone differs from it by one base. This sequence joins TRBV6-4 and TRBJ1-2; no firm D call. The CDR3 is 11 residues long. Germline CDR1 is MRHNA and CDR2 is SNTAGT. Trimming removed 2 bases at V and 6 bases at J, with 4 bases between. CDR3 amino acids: CASSDGDGYTF. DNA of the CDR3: TGTGCCAGCAGTGACGGGGATGGCTACACCTTC.

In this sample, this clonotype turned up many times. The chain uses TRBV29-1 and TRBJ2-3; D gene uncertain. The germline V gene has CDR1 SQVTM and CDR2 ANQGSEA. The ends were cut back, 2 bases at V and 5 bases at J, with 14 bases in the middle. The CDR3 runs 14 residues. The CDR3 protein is CSVERAGTEDTQYF. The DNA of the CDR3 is TGCAGCGTTGAACGGGCAGGAACAGAAGATACGCAGTATTTT.

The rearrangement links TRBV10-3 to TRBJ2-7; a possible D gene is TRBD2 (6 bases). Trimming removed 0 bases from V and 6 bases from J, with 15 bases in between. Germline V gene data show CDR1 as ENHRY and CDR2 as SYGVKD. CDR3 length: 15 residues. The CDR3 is CAISESNDGRAEQYF. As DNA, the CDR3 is TGTGCCATCAGTGAGTCGAATGACGGGAGAGCCGAGCAGTACTTC.

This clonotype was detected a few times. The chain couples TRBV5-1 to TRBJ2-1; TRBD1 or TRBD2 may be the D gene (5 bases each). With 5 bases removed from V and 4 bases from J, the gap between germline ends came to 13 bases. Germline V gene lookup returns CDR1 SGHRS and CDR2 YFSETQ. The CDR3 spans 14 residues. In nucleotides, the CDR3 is TGCGCCAGCAGTTACGGGGACGGATACAATGAGCAGTTCTTC. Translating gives CASSYGDGYNEQFF.

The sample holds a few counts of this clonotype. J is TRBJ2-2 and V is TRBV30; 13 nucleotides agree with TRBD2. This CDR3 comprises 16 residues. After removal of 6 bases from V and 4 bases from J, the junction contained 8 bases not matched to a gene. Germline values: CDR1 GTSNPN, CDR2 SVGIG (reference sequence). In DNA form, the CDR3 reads TGTGCCTGTAACCCCGGACTAGCGGGAGTCACCGGGGAGCTGTTTTTT. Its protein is CACNPGLAGVTGELFF.

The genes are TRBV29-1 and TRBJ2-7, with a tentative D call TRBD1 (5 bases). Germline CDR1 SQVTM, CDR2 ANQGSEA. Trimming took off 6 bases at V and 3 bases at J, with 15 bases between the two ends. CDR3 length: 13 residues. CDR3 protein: CSVRDSLVYEQYF. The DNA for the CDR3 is TGCAGCGTCCGAGACAGCCTAGTCTACGAGCAGTACTTC.